Listed below are T cell receptor beta chains from one sample, sequenced in a study of radiotherapy plus CTLA-4 blockade in lung cancer. Some clones are missing from TCRdb's copy, which holds only in-frame ones; the method was immunoSEQ multiplex PCR. The sample yields about 14,000 clones, around 87% seen once. Material: peripheral blood, obtained from a patient treated with radiotherapy plus ipilimumab. The receptors shown here come from a human donor with non-small cell lung cancer that progressed on radiotherapy plus ipilimumab. Some clones in this sample may be carry-over from other donors' samples. Each CDR3 is given with its conserved first and last residue. Fields, in order: V gene, J gene, CDR3 protein.

>TRBV9|TRBJ2-6
CASSERGSGANVLTF
>TRBV29-1|TRBJ2-6
CSAEGQVRGGANVLTF
>TRBV4-3|TRBJ1-4
CASSETGYTNEKLFF
>TRBV6-6|TRBJ2-7
CASSPRLVSEQYF
>TRBV15|TRBJ2-5
CATSRVGTSGGRAQETQYF
>TRBV5-1|TRBJ2-7
CASSLEALTSSYEQYF
>TRBV5-4|TRBJ1-1
CASSLGDRDLVLAEAFF
>TRBV4-3|TRBJ2-1
CASSQELGLAGVGSYNEQFF
>TRBV9|TRBJ2-7
CASSVGGLAGGYEQYF
>TRBV5-1|TRBJ1-1
CASSLEAGLRTEAFF
>TRBV19|TRBJ2-2
CASSNLRATGELFF
>TRBV7-2|TRBJ2-5
CASSPSGLSGRGETQYF
>TRBV21-1|TRBJ2-7
CASSISGSYEQYF
>TRBV7-8|TRBJ2-1
CASSLEALGLAGAPYNEQFF
>TRBV11-2|TRBJ1-1
CASSLGAPTEAFF
>TRBV29-1|TRBJ1-1
CSALVTEAFF
>TRBV19|TRBJ2-1
CASSTRGGGNEQFF
>TRBV7-2|TRBJ2-3
CASSAGQPSTDTQYF
>TRBV9|TRBJ2-5
CASSVRTAQETQYF
>TRBV10-1|TRBJ2-1
CASSSGLAGSSSYNEQFF
>TRBV4-3|TRBJ1-5
CASSQEEGRLAPQHF
>TRBV5-6|TRBJ2-2
CASRPGIGELFF
>TRBV7-2|TRBJ1-5
CASSRTREQPQHF
>TRBV11-3|TRBJ2-3
CASRAPGTDTQYF
>TRBV10-3|TRBJ1-4
CAIRAGNNEKLFF
>TRBV7-3|TRBJ2-1
CASSLATSGEQFF
>TRBV20-1|TRBJ2-7
CSASGSEQYF
>TRBV25-1|TRBJ1-1
CASSAGTGQPNTEAFF
>TRBV5-5|TRBJ1-1
CASSFFPQGDRTEAFF
>TRBV7-2|TRBJ1-5
CASTGSSNQPQHF
>TRBV27|TRBJ2-1
CASSQNSGGNSYNEQFF
>TRBV11-2|TRBJ2-5
CASSLGGQLQETQYF
>TRBV5-1|TRBJ2-7
CASSQGRSYEQYF
>TRBV25-1|TRBJ2-4
CASSPGQRAKNIQYF
>TRBV4-3|TRBJ2-3
CASSQDGGRDYSNTDTQYF
>TRBV9|TRBJ1-2
CASSEQGSRHYGYTF
>TRBV27|TRBJ1-6
CASSLTGASPLHF
>TRBV5-1|TRBJ2-7
CASSSLAFHEQYF
>TRBV5-1|TRBJ2-2
CASSLEGLSSGELFF
>TRBV21-1|TRBJ2-7
CASSIMVHNEQYF
>TRBV29-1|TRBJ2-4
CSVGLAGARNIQYF
>TRBV4-2|TRBJ2-3
CASSQASGPHTQYF
>TRBV30|TRBJ1-2
CAWSPPDRTNYGYTF
>TRBV27|TRBJ2-2
CASSFGITGELFF
>TRBV5-6|TRBJ2-7
CASRQQGISYEQYF
>TRBV5-4|TRBJ1-3
CASSLNQGAVIYF
>TRBV7-2|TRBJ2-1
CASSLSGSSYNEQFF
>TRBV7-3|TRBJ1-1
CASSDGAEAFF
>TRBV11-2|TRBJ2-3
CASSLRLDQSTDTQYF
>TRBV4-2|TRBJ2-3
CASSQDYSYTDTQYF
>TRBV7-9|TRBJ2-2
CASSLRAGELFF
>TRBV5-1|TRBJ1-3
CASSLVGADSGNTIYF
>TRBV28|TRBJ2-5
CASSRLVAAQETQYF
>TRBV14|TRBJ1-5
CASSQDTPGSSNQPQHF
>TRBV6-4|TRBJ2-3
CASSDQAGGPDTQYF
>TRBV7-3|TRBJ2-1
CASSLSGGSSYNEQFF
>TRBV5-6|TRBJ2-3
CASRRGLAGGTDTQYF